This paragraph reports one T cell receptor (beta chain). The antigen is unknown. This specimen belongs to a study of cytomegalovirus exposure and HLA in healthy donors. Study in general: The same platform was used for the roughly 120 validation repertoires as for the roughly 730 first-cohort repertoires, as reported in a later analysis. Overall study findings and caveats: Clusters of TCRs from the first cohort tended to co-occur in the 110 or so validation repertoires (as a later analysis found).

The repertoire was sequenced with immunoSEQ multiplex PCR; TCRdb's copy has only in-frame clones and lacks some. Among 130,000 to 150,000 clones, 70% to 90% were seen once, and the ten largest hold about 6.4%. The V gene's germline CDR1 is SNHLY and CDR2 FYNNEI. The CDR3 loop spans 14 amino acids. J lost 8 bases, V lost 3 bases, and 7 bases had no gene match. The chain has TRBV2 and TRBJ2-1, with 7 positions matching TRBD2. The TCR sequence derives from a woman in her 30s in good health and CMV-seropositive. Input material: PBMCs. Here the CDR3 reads CASSDPAGVHEQFF. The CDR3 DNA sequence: TGTGCCAGCAGTGACCCGGCGGGGGTCCATGAGCAGTTCTTC.